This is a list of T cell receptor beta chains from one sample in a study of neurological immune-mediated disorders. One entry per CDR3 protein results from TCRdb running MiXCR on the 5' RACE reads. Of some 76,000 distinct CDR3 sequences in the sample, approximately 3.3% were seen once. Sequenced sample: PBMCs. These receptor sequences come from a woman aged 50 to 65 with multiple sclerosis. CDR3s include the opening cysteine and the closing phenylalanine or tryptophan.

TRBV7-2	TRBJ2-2	CASNRGGSNTGELFF
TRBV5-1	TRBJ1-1	CASSLSQGPSEAFF
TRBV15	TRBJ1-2	CATSRDRQDYGYTF
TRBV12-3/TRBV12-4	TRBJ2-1	CASSFTLAGGSYNEQFF
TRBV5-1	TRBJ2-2	CASSPAPTGRGTGELFF
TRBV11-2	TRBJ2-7	CASSLEVYGEQYF
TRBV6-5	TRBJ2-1	CASSYSAGSYEQFF
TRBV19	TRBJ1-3	CASTPGGSSGNTIYF
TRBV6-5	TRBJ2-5	CASSYDPGVWETQYF
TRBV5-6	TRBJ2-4	CASSLWQGLNIQYF
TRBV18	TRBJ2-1	CASSSGTGVYNEQFF
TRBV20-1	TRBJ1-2	CSARGELAGGGYTF
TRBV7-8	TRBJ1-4	CASSFQGPATNEKLFF
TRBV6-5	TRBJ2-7	CASSYSGTYEQYF
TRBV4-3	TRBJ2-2	CASSRTSANTGELFF
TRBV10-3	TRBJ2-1	CATGTSGRSSYNEQFF
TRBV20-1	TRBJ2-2	CSAPNPGRRTGELFF
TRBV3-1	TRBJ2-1	CASSQSGSPPQFF
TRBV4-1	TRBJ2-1	CASSQVSSGRGVGNEQFF
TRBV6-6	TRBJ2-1	CASSYSRIYNEQFF
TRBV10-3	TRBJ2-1	CAIRDPSSYNEQFF
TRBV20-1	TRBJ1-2	CSATPAEERANYGYTF
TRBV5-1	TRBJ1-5	CASSIRDTSPIAQHF
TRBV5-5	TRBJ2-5	CASRQLAGGPWEETQYF